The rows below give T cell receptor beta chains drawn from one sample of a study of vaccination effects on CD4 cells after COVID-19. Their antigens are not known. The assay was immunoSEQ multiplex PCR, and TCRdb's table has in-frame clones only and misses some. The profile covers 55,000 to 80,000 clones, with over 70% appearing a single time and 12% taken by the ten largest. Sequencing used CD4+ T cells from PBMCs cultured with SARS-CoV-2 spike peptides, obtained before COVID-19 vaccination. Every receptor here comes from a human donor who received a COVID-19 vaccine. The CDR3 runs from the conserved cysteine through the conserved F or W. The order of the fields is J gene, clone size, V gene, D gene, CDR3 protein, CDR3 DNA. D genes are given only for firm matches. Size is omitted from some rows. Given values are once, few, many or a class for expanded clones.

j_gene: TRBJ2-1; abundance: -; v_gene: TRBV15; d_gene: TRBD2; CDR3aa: CATSRGAGEGNNEQFF; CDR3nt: TGTGCCACCAGCAGAGGGGCGGGGGAGGGGAACAATGAGCAGTTCTTC
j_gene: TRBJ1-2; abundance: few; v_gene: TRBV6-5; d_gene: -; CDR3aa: CASSYSRVNYGYTF; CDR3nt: TGTGCCAGCAGCTACTCCAGGGTTAACTATGGCTACACCTTC
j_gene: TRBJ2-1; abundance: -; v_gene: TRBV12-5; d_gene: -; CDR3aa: CASGLVRAAGEQFF; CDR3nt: TGTGCTAGTGGTTTGGTACGAGCAGCCGGTGAGCAGTTCTTC
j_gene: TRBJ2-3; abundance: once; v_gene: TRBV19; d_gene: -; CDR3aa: CASSTKDTYLDTQYF; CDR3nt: TGTGCCAGTAGTACCAAGGACACCTACTTAGATACGCAGTATTTT
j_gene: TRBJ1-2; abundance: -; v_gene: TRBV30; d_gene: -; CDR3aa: CAWSGNANYGYTF; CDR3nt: TGTGCCTGGAGTGGGAACGCTAACTATGGCTACACCTTC
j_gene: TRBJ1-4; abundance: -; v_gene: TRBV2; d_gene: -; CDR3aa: CASIPTLANEKLFF; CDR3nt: TGTGCCAGCATCCCGACATTAGCTAATGAAAAACTGTTTTTT
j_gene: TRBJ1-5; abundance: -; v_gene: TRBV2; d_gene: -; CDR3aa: CASSGAWNQPQHF; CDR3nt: TGTGCCAGCAGTGGTGCGTGGAATCAGCCCCAGCATTTT
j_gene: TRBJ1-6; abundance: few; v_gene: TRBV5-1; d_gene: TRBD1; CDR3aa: CASSPGQESESPLHF; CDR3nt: TGCGCCAGCAGCCCAGGACAGGAATCAGAGTCACCCCTCCACTTT
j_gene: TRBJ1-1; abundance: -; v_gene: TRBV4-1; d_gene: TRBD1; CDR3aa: CASSMGQGNTEAFF; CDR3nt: TGCGCCAGCAGCATGGGACAGGGGAACACTGAAGCTTTCTTT
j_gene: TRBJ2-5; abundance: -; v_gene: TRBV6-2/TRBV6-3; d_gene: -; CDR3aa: CASSRGTILSGETQYF; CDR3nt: TGTGCCAGCAGCCGAGGGACCATCCTTTCGGGGGAGACCCAGTACTTC
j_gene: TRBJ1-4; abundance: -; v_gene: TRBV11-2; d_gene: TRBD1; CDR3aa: CASSRDRGEKLFF; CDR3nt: TGTGCCAGCTCCCGGGACAGGGGAGAAAAACTGTTTTTT
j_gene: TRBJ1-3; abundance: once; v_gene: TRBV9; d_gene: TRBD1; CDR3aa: CASSGLGQGSGNTIYF; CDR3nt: TGTGCCAGCAGCGGGCTGGGACAGGGGTCTGGAAACACCATATATTTT
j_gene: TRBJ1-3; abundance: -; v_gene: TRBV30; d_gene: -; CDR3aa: CAWRVTGLSGNTIYF; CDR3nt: TGTGCCTGGAGGGTAACAGGGCTCTCTGGAAACACCATATATTTT
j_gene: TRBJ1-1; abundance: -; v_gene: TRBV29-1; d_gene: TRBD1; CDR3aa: CSVTGGASDYTEAFF; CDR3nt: TGCAGCGTAACAGGGGGCGCGAGCGATTACACTGAAGCTTTCTTT
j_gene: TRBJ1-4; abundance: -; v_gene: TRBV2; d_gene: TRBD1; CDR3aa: CASRGQGGSNEKLFF; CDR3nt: TGTGCCAGCAGAGGACAGGGCGGTAGTAATGAAAAACTGTTTTTT
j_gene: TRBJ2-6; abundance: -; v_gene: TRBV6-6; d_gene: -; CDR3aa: CASSYPQSSGANVLTF; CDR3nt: TGTGCCAGCAGTTACCCCCAAAGCTCTGGGGCCAACGTCCTGACTTTC
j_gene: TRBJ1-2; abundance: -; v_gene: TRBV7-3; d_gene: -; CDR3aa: CASSLSGRDGYTF; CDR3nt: TGTGCCAGCAGCTTATCAGGGAGGGATGGCTACACCTTC
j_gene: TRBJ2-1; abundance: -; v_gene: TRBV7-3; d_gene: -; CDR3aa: CASSSHHIFGGSYNEQFF; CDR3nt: TGTGCCAGCAGCTCCCATCATATATTTGGGGGCTCCTACAATGAGCAGTTCTTC
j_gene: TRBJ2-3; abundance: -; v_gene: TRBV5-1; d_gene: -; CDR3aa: CASSPLAGAPTDTQYF; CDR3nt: TGCGCCAGCAGCCCCTTGGCGGGGGCGCCGACAGATACGCAGTATTTT
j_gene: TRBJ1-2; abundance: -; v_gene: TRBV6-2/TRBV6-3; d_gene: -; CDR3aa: CASSHDLQVPGYTF; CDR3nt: TGTGCCAGCAGTCACGACCTGCAGGTTCCTGGCTACACCTTC
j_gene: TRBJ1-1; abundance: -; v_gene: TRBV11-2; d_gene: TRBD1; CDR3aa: CASRYRQGNTEAFF; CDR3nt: TGTGCCAGCAGATATAGACAGGGGAACACTGAAGCTTTCTTT
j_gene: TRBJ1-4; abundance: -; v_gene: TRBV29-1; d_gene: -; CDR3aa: CSEQVGEKLFF; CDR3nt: TGCAGCGAGCAGGTGGGGGAAAAACTGTTTTTT
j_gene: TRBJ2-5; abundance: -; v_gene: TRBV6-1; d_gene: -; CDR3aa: CASSEYPGQGRQETQYF; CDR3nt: TGTGCCAGCAGTGAATATCCCGGGCAGGGGCGGCAAGAGACCCAGTACTTC
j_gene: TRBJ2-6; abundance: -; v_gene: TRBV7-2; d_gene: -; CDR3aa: CASSLRALGSGANVLTF; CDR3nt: TGTGCCAGCAGCCTTCGGGCCTTGGGGTCTGGGGCCAACGTCCTGACTTTC
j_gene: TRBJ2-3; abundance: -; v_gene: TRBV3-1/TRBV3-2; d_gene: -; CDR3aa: CASSPDTDF; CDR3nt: TGTGCCAGCAGCCCTGACACCGATTTT
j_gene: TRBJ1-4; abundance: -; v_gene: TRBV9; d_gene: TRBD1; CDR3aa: CASSVPGTDEKLFF; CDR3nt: TGTGCCAGCAGCGTACCCGGGACAGATGAAAAACTGTTTTTT
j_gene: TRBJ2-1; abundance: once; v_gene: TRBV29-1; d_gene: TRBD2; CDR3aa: CSALRVAGAYNEQFF; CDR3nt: TGCAGCGCCCTTAGAGTGGCGGGGGCCTACAATGAGCAGTTCTTC
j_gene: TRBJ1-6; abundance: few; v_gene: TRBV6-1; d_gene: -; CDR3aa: CASSEMTTGTNSPLHF; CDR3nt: TGTGCCAGCAGTGAGATGACCACAGGGACAAATTCACCCCTCCACTTT
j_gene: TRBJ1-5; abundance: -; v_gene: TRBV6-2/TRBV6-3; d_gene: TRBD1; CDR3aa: CASSYLGQLNQPQHF; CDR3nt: TGTGCCAGCAGTTACTTGGGACAGCTTAATCAGCCCCAGCATTTT
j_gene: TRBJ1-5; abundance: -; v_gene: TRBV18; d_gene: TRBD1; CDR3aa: CASSPRGQVNQPQHF; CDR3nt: TGTGCCAGCTCACCGAGGGGACAGGTTAATCAGCCCCAGCATTTT
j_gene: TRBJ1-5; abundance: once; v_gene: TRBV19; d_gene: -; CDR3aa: CASGVGFRGQPQHF; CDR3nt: TGTGCCAGTGGGGTGGGTTTTCGGGGCCAGCCCCAGCATTTT
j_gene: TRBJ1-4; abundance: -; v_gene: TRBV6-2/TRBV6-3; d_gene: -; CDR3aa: CASSFGAATNEKLFF; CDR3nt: TGTGCCAGCAGTTTCGGGGCTGCAACTAATGAAAAACTGTTTTTT
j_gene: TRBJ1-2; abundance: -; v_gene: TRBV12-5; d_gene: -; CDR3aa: CASTFSQGLYGYTF; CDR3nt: TGTGCTAGTACCTTCTCACAGGGCCTCTATGGCTACACCTTC
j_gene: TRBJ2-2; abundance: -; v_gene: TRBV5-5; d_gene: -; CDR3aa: CASSSLGTNTGELFF; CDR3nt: TGTGCCAGCAGCTCCCTCGGGACAAACACCGGGGAGCTGTTTTTT
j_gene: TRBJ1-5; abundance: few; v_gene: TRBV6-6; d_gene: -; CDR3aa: CASSWVGRDQPQHF; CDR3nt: TGTGCCAGCAGTTGGGTGGGACGAGATCAGCCCCAGCATTTT